This T cell receptor beta chain came from a study of T cell clonality in common variable immunodeficiency. Study-wide results and caveats: CVID subjects had higher TCRbeta clonality than healthy controls, most marked in about a third.

TCRdb's table, derived via immunoSEQ multiplex PCR, lists solely in-frame clones and lacks some. There are tens of thousands of clones in the sample, none observed a single time. Caucasian heritage predominated among both patients and controls. Each donor provided roughly 4.5 to 8.5 ml of heparinized whole blood. Deletions cut 3 bases from V and 1 base from J, with 7 bases between. CDR3 size: 14 residues. Germline V gene data show CDR1 as WSHSY and CDR2 as SAAADI. In this sample, this clone turned up a few times. Its antigen is undetermined. The read ends 3 residues before the CDR3 terminus; that terminus is restored from the germline J gene.

V and J are TRBV10-2 and TRBJ1-5; D is unclear. The TCR comes from a person between 18 and 69 years old in good health. Material for sequencing was peripheral blood mononuclear cells. CDR3: CASSELFSNQPQHF. The covered CDR3 bases are TGCGCCAGCAGTGAACTTTTCAGCAATCAGCCC.